This is a list of T cell receptor beta chains from one sample in a study of cytomegalovirus exposure and HLA in healthy donors. The assay was immunoSEQ multiplex PCR, and TCRdb's table has in-frame clones only and misses some. The sample has 90,000 to 100,000 clones, more than 70% seen once. Source material: PBMCs. All receptors come from a woman in her fifties or sixties in good health and CMV-seropositive. Each CDR3 is given with its conserved first and last residue. D genes are given only for firm matches. Not all rows give a size; the values are once, few, many and, for expanded clones, a class.

cdr3_length	d_call	v_call	j_call	clone_size	cdr3_nt	cdr3_aa
18	TRBD2	TRBV7-9	TRBJ2-3	few	TGTTCCAGCAGCTTCACCACTGGGACTAGCGGGAGGAGTGATACGCAGTATTTT	CSSSFTTGTSGRSDTQYF
16	-	TRBV5-4	TRBJ2-2	-	TGTGCCAGCAGCTTGGCTGCAGGGGCGAACACCGGGGAGCTGTTTTTT	CASSLAAGANTGELFF
14	-	TRBV4-1	TRBJ2-1	-	TGCGCCAGCAGCCACCGGACTATTTACAATGAGCAGTTCTTC	CASSHRTIYNEQFF
16	TRBD1	TRBV9	TRBJ2-1	-	TGTGCCAGCAGCGTTTTGGGACAGGGGTTGGGCAATGAGCAGTTCTTC	CASSVLGQGLGNEQFF
14	-	TRBV15	TRBJ2-5	-	TGTGCCACCAGCAGAGTCCGGGACACGTACGACCAGTACTTC	CATSRVRDTYDQYF
13	-	TRBV4-1	TRBJ2-1	-	TGCGCCAGCAGCCAAGGGATTTTCGGGGAGCAGTTCTTC	CASSQGIFGEQFF
18	TRBD2	TRBV13	TRBJ2-1	-	TGTGCCAGCAGCTACCTCTCCCAAGGACTAGCGGGAGGTGGTGAGCAGTTCTTC	CASSYLSQGLAGGGEQFF
11	-	TRBV7-9	TRBJ1-2	-	TGTGCCAGCAGCTCGTACTATGGCTACACCTTC	CASSSYYGYTF
15	-	TRBV2	TRBJ2-1	-	TGTGCCAGCAGTGAACGGGGGAGCTCCTACAATGAGCAGTTCTTC	CASSERGSSYNEQFF
16	-	TRBV7-9	TRBJ1-2	-	TGTGCCAGCAGCTCAGACCCGGGACAACTAAACTATGGCTACACCTTC	CASSSDPGQLNYGYTF
12	-	TRBV29-1	TRBJ1-2	-	TGCAGCGTTGCTGTGTTCGGCTATGGCTACACCTTC	CSVAVFGYGYTF
14	TRBD1	TRBV6-5	TRBJ2-7	few	TGTGCCAGCAGTTTGGACAGGGGAATCTACGAGCAGTACTTC	CASSLDRGIYEQYF
18	-	TRBV7-7	TRBJ2-2	once	TGTGCTACCCGCGTGGCGATCCGGTGGGACTTGAACACCGGGGAGCTGTTTTTT	CATRVAIRWDLNTGELFF
13	-	TRBV21-1	TRBJ1-5	-	TGTGCCAGCAAACCGGAGTTGGAGGAGCCCCAGCATTTT	CASKPELEEPQHF
15	TRBD1	TRBV9	TRBJ2-7	-	TGTGCCAGCAGCGTAGCGACAGGGCCCTCCTACGAGCAGTACTTC	CASSVATGPSYEQYF
14	TRBD2	TRBV5-1	TRBJ2-1	-	TGCGCCAGCAGTACTACTAGCGGGGACAATGAGCAGTTCTTC	CASSTTSGDNEQFF
15	-	TRBV6-1	TRBJ1-2	-	TGTGCCAGCAGTGCGGACAGTTTAGCCCTCTATGGCTACACCTTC	CASSADSLALYGYTF
17	TRBD2	TRBV4-1	TRBJ2-3	-	TGCGCCAGCAGCCATTTCTTAGCGGGAGGGCCCTTAGATACGCAGTATTTT	CASSHFLAGGPLDTQYF
14	TRBD2	TRBV9	TRBJ2-3	-	TGTGCCAGCAGCGTAGAGGTAGCGGGAGATACGCAGTATTTT	CASSVEVAGDTQYF
14	TRBD1	TRBV27	TRBJ1-6	-	TGTGCCAGCAGTCATCGGGACAGGGGTTCACCCCTCCACTTT	CASSHRDRGSPLHF
15	-	TRBV2	TRBJ2-2	-	TGTGCCAGCAGTGAGGGCAGGACTATGGCCGGGGAGCTGTTTTTT	CASSEGRTMAGELFF
15	TRBD1	TRBV27	TRBJ1-2	-	TGTGCCAGCAGTTTCCTCGGGGACAGCAACTTTGGCTACACCTTC	CASSFLGDSNFGYTF
13	-	TRBV25-1	TRBJ1-2	-	TGTGCCAGCAGCGCGCCCTCGGGATATGGCTACACCTTC	CASSAPSGYGYTF
14	-	TRBV2	TRBJ1-2	once	TGTGCCAGCAGTGAAGTCACTGGGAGCTATGGCTACACCTTC	CASSEVTGSYGYTF
13	-	TRBV5-4	TRBJ1-5	-	TGTGCCAGCAGCTTTAATAGCAATCAGCCCCAGCATTTT	CASSFNSNQPQHF
15	TRBD2	TRBV6-5	TRBJ2-7	-	TGTGCCAGCAGTTACCTAGCGGGAGGATCCAACGAGCAGTACTTC	CASSYLAGGSNEQYF
14	TRBD1	TRBV10-2	TRBJ2-7	once	TGCGCCAGCAGTGGGACAGGGGGCCCCTACGAGCAGTACTTC	CASSGTGGPYEQYF
16	TRBD2	TRBV5-4	TRBJ2-5	-	TGTGCCAGCAGCGGAGGACTAGCGGGAGGGCAAGAGACCCAGTACTTC	CASSGGLAGGQETQYF
14	-	TRBV5-1	TRBJ2-5	once	TGCGCCAGCAGCTTGGCCAGGGGGAGGGAGACCCAGTACTTC	CASSLARGRETQYF
13	-	TRBV6-6	TRBJ1-5	-	TGTGCCAGCAGTTACTTAGGCAATCAGCCCCAGCATTTT	CASSYLGNQPQHF
15	TRBD1	TRBV28	TRBJ1-2	once	TGTGCCAGCAGTTTGGGCCAGGGGGAGAGGTATGGCTACACCTTC	CASSLGQGERYGYTF
13	-	TRBV11-2	TRBJ1-1	once	TGTGCCAGCAGCTTAGATCCGCGGACTGAAGCTTTCTTT	CASSLDPRTEAFF
11	-	TRBV28	TRBJ2-7	-	TGTGCCAGCAGCGACACCTACGAGCAGTACTTC	CASSDTYEQYF
11	-	TRBV19	TRBJ2-7	-	TGTGCCAGTAAAGGAGCGCACGAGCAGTACTTC	CASKGAHEQYF
15	-	TRBV6-1	TRBJ1-1	few	TGTGCCAGCAGACTCCCCGGTGGGCTAGCGTCTGAAGCTTTCTTT	CASRLPGGLASEAFF
13	-	TRBV29-1	TRBJ2-7	-	TGCAGCGCCCTGGGCCGCCAGGTCTACGAGCAGTACTTC	CSALGRQVYEQYF